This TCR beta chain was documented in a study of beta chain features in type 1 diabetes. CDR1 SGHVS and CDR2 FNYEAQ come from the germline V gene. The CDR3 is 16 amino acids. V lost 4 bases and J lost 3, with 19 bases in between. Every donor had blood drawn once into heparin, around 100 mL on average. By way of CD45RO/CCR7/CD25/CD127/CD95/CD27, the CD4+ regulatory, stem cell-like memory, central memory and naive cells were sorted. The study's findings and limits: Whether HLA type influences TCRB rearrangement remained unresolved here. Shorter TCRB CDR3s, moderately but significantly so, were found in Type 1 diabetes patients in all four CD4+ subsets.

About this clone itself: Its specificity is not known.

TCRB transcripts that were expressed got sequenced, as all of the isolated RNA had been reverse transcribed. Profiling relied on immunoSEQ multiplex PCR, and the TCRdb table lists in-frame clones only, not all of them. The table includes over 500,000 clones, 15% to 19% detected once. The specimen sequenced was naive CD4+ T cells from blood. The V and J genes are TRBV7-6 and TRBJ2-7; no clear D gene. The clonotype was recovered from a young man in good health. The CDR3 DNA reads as TGTGCCAGCAGCTCCGGATTATCGGCCCCCTACTACGAGCAGTACTTC. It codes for CASSSGLSAPYYEQYF.